This TCR beta chain came from a study of T-cell reconstitution after alpha-beta-depleted transplantation in children. The length of the CDR3 is 13 residues. V was trimmed by 3 bases and J by 1 base, leaving 6 bases between them. Germline V gene data show CDR1 as MGHRA and CDR2 as YSYEKL. Preparation of the TCRbeta library involved a method that used unique molecular identifiers. TCRdb recomputed calls from the PCR reads with MiXCR, one row per CDR3 protein. This sample has 500,000 or so distinct CDR3 sequences, with 30% to 35% found just once. This clonotype was sampled from a human donor who donated a stem cell graft to a child with aplastic anemia. This sequence joins TRBV4-1 and TRBJ1-1; D gene unclear. The material was PBMCs from the stem cell graft donor, obtained from the stem cell graft. CDR3 loop: CASSHHANTEAFF. DNA for the CDR3: TGCGCCAGCAGCCATCACGCGAACACTGAAGCTTTCTTT.